Below, one T cell receptor beta chain is given with its context. What it binds is not known. MiXCR, applied by TCRdb to the 5' RACE reads, yields one record per CDR3 protein. The sample holds 450,000 to 650,000 distinct CDR3 sequences, 13% seen once. The sample comes from a study of T cells after yellow fever vaccination. V gave up 5 bases and J gave up 6 bases; unmatched junction bases: 5. Germline values: CDR1 MNHEY, CDR2 SMNVEV (reference sequence). This CDR3 contains 13 residues. General study points: Most primary-vaccination clones reappeared after the booster (approximately 95% CD4, roughly 88% CD8). Though weaker, the secondary response peaked faster, on day 5 versus 15.

The chain uses TRBV27 and TRBJ1-2; 8 positions agree with TRBD1. This material consisted of PBMCs, taken on the day of the yellow fever booster vaccination. This clonotype was sampled from a man aged 25 to 45 who received the YFV17D yellow fever vaccine. CDR3 amino acids: CASSLATGDGYTF. CDR3 in DNA: TGTGCCAGCAGTCTCGCGACAGGGGATGGCTACACCTTC.